This TCR beta chain was sequenced for a study of CD8 T cells in cerebrospinal fluid in Alzheimer's disease (dated by TCRdb to about 2020). Turning to the overall study: The study assessed CSF T cell clonal expansion with two single-cell approaches: plate-based nested PCR sequencing and droplet-based sequencing. This study tested whether clonally expanded T cells could be found in cerebrospinal fluid from healthy elderly individuals and from patients with neurodegenerative disease. In the droplet-based CSF analysis comparing patients with controls, about 10 healthy controls (around 11,000 cells) and about 10 patients with MCI or Alzheimer's disease (roughly 10,000 cells) were included. A total of around 25 samples were covered by the CSF gene-expression analysis, which included Parkinson's disease patients. What the study reported, not specific to this receptor: When the data were pooled, most of the 6 Alzheimer's patients but only 1 of 10 healthy subjects had a highly expanded clone, defined as one making up at least 3% of TCRs. A higher percentage of TCRs was made up by the largest CSF clone in patients with MCI or Alzheimer's disease than in controls. Only samples with detectable clones (roughly eleven healthy, 5 MCI, 5 AD, 6 PD) were included in the overall clonality comparison. The EBV-specific clones were neither the most highly expanded clones nor enriched among patients. Finding EBV-specific TCRs in CSF, the authors cautioned, does not establish a causal link between EBV and Alzheimer's disease.

CDR3 length: 13 amino acids, cysteine to phenylalanine. No DNA accompanies this entry. The germline V gene gives CDR1 as SQVTM and CDR2 as ANQGSEA. Acute infectious disease was absent in all participants, and all participants were in good physical condition. Neurodegeneration in patients was confirmed with biomarkers including neurofilament, amyloid-beta and tau. A live/dead marker was used to sort live CSF cells for droplet-based sequencing. To pellet immune cells, CSF obtained by lumbar puncture was centrifuged at 300g. CSF samples were inspected for red blood cells, and any blood-contaminated sample was excluded. CSF cells were cryopreserved in freezing medium, frozen overnight at -80 °C, and then stored in liquid nitrogen. Before analysis, CSF samples had been stored for less than seven months. Judged by frequency, this clonotype is medium-sized (0.01 to 0.1%); no count was given. Which antigen it targets is not known.

The library relied on 10x single-cell sequencing. 10X Genomics single-cell V(D)J and 5' gene-expression libraries were used to profile CSF cells. CSF single-cell TCR libraries were sequenced on an Illumina NextSeq550. In the paper's pipeline: V(D)J reads were aligned to the vdj-GRCh38 alts ensemble 2.0.0 reference and processed with the Cell Ranger vdj pipeline. A clonotype was defined as a group of cell barcodes sharing the same set of productive CDR3 nucleotide sequences. Clonotype information was added to Seurat v3.0 gene-expression metadata to link clonality with transcriptional profiles. Any CSF cell with more than 1,800 genes, more than 7,500 UMIs or more than 10% mitochondrial reads was removed. CDR3-beta sequences were compared against VDJdb to identify TCRs with known antigen specificity. Only TCRs with complete alpha and beta chains were included in the network analysis of clone sharing, which used the R package qgraph. After reprocessing by TCRdb, each CDR3 protein sequence is one entry, and no DNA is given. These V and J calls derive from TCRdb rather than the authors' analysis. The sample's clone listing holds 1,700 or so distinct CDR3 sequences. About 9% of the sample is held by the ten biggest clonotypes.

The specimen was cerebrospinal fluid. The receptor comes from a human donor with mild cognitive impairment. Recombination joined TRBV29-1 with TRBJ1-4. Here the CDR3 is given as CSVPDLTNEKLFF.